Listed below are T cell receptor beta chains from one sample, sequenced in a study of T cells in Graves' hyperthyroidism and ophthalmopathy. MiXCR, applied by TCRdb to the multiplex PCR reads, yields one record per CDR3 protein. The sample carries 400,000 to 500,000 distinct CDR3 sequences, under 15% recorded once. The material sequenced was blood. These receptors originate from a woman under 30 with Graves' hyperthyroidism. CDR3s include the opening cysteine and the closing phenylalanine or tryptophan. Fields, in order: V gene, D gene, clone size, J gene, CDR3 length, CDR3 protein, CDR3 DNA. D genes are given only for firm matches. The size field is filled for only some rows; it gives once, few, many or a size class.

>TRBV6-5|TRBD1|NA|TRBJ1-5|16
CASSRRGTGANQPQHF
TGTGCCAGCAGTCGCCGCGGGACAGGGGCCAATCAGCCCCAGCATTTT
>TRBV28|NA|once|TRBJ2-1|16
CASSLHSPDRPNEQFF
TGTGCCAGCAGTTTGCACTCTCCGGACAGACCAAATGAGCAGTTCTTC
>TRBV7-9|NA|many|TRBJ1-1|14
CASSLAPGGGEAFF
TGTGCCAGCAGCTTAGCGCCCGGGGGGGGTGAAGCTTTCTTT
>TRBV29-1|NA|NA|TRBJ2-2|14
CSVEGVRGTGELFF
TGCAGCGTTGAGGGGGTCCGGGGGACCGGGGAGCTGTTTTTT
>TRBV9|TRBD1|few|TRBJ2-2|17
CASSVPRDRGRTGELFF
TGTGCCAGCAGCGTACCCCGGGACAGGGGACGTACCGGGGAGCTGTTTTTT
>TRBV4-1|TRBD1|many|TRBJ2-7|15
CASSQGTGYSYEQYF
TGCGCCAGCAGCCAAGGGACAGGGTACTCCTACGAGCAGTACTTC
>TRBV2|NA|few|TRBJ2-1|18
CASSERGGGVGSYNEQFF
TGTGCCAGCAGTGAAAGGGGGGGCGGGGTGGGCTCCTACAATGAGCAGTTCTTC
>TRBV5-1|NA|many|TRBJ1-1|17
CASSLPKSRTGATEAFF
TGCGCCAGCAGCTTGCCCAAGAGTCGGACGGGGGCCACTGAAGCTTTCTTT
>TRBV29-1|NA|many|TRBJ1-1|13
CTSRLEANTEAFF
TGCACCTCACGGCTGGAGGCTAACACTGAAGCTTTCTTT
>TRBV10-1|NA|many|TRBJ2-1|15
CASSGLSPGGNEQFF
TGCGCCAGCAGTGGTCTTAGCCCCGGCGGGAATGAGCAGTTCTTC
>TRBV30|TRBD1|NA|TRBJ2-7|13
CAWGGTGSYEQYF
TGTGCCTGGGGGGGGACAGGGAGTTACGAGCAGTACTTC
>TRBV6-1|NA|many|TRBJ2-1|15
CASSSTAQVRNEQFF
TGTGCCAGCAGTTCAACTGCCCAGGTCAGGAATGAGCAGTTCTTC
>TRBV7-9|NA|NA|TRBJ1-2|15
CASSLVLGEAYGYTF
TGTGCCAGCAGCTTGGTTTTAGGGGAGGCCTATGGCTACACCTTC
>TRBV6-1|NA|NA|TRBJ1-5|13
CASSWGTNQPQHF
TGTGCCAGCAGTTGGGGCACTAATCAGCCCCAGCATTTT
>TRBV10-3|NA|many|TRBJ1-2|11
CAIAQASGYTF
TGTGCCATCGCTCAGGCCTCGGGCTACACCTTC
>TRBV18|NA|many|TRBJ1-5|15
CASSPGGSGNQPQHF
TGTGCCAGCTCACCGGGGGGGTCGGGCAATCAGCCCCAGCATTTT
>TRBV20-1|NA|many|TRBJ2-5|14
CSASPGGPGETQYF
TGCAGTGCTAGTCCGGGGGGCCCCGGGGAGACCCAGTACTTC
>TRBV15|TRBD1|NA|TRBJ1-1|15
CATSRWTGIGAEALF
TGTGCCACCAGCAGGTGGACAGGGATAGGTGCTGAAGCTCTCTTT
>TRBV20-1|TRBD2|many|TRBJ2-1|14
CSAHSGYSYNEQFF
TGCAGTGCCCATAGCGGGTATTCCTACAATGAGCAGTTCTTC
>TRBV15|TRBD1|many|TRBJ2-7|14
CATSRDRSSYEQYF
TGTGCCACCAGCCGGGACAGGTCCTCCTACGAGCAGTACTTC
>TRBV6-1|NA|NA|TRBJ1-3|12
CASGVFGNTIYF
TGTGCCAGCGGGGTGTTCGGAAACACCATATATTTT
>TRBV10-3|NA|many|TRBJ1-1|13
CASRQVLNTEAFF
TGTGCCAGCAGACAGGTTTTGAACACTGAAGCTTTCTTT
>TRBV28|TRBD1|many|TRBJ1-1|14
CAGGAGGMNTEAFF
TGTGCCGGGGGCGCAGGGGGGATGAACACTGAAGCTTTCTTT
>TRBV24-1|NA|many|TRBJ1-2|13
CATSPPGIHGYTF
TGTGCCACCAGCCCGCCTGGGATTCATGGCTACACCTTC
>TRBV5-1|NA|many|TRBJ2-1|14
CASRPRRAYNEQFF
TGCGCCAGCAGACCGAGGAGGGCCTACAATGAGCAGTTCTTC
>TRBV4-2|TRBD1|NA|TRBJ1-6|18
CASSQEPAGQAYNSPLHF
TGTGCCAGCAGCCAAGAGCCAGCCGGACAGGCCTATAATTCACCCCTCCACTTT
>TRBV19|NA|many|TRBJ1-4|13
CASSMEPGEKLFF
TGTGCCAGTAGTATGGAGCCCGGGGAAAAACTGTTTTTT
>TRBV29-1|NA|many|TRBJ1-2|14
CSDGGTATNYGYTF
TGCAGCGACGGGGGAACAGCAACTAACTATGGCTACACCTTC
>TRBV19|NA|many|TRBJ1-1|18
CASSPFRESSSRDTEAFF
TGTGCCAGTAGTCCTTTTCGGGAAAGCAGTTCGAGAGACACTGAAGCTTTCTTT
>TRBV2|NA|many|TRBJ1-5|13
CASKDPSNQPQHF
TGTGCCAGCAAAGACCCTAGCAATCAGCCCCAGCATTTT
>TRBV5-1|NA|many|TRBJ2-5|14
CASSPETSSETQYF
TGCGCCAGCAGCCCTGAAACTAGCTCGGAGACCCAGTACTTC
>TRBV2|TRBD1|many|TRBJ2-1|15
CASRPGDRVYNEQFF
TGTGCCAGCAGGCCCGGGGACAGGGTCTACAATGAGCAGTTCTTC
>TRBV24-1|NA|NA|TRBJ2-1|17
CATSDSTGSPFTNEQFF
TGTGCCACCAGTGATTCCACAGGGTCGCCCTTTACCAATGAGCAGTTCTTC
>TRBV7-8|TRBD2|many|TRBJ2-1|16
CASSWRGRVAIDEQFF
TGTGCCAGCAGCTGGCGGGGGAGAGTAGCGATTGATGAGCAGTTCTTC
>TRBV11-2|NA|few|TRBJ1-1|14
CASSLVQKNTEAFF
TGTGCCAGCAGCTTAGTACAGAAGAACACTGAAGCTTTCTTT
>TRBV19|NA|many|TRBJ1-3|15
CASSVGRGQGDTIYF
TGTGCCAGTAGCGTTGGGAGGGGACAAGGAGACACCATATATTTT
>TRBV20-1|TRBD1|many|TRBJ1-5|14
CSASAGGRNQPQHF
TGCAGTGCTAGTGCAGGGGGCCGCAATCAGCCCCAGCATTTT
>TRBV24-1|TRBD2|NA|TRBJ2-1|12
CAIGLDDNEQFF
TGTGCCATCGGACTAGACGACAATGAGCAGTTCTTC
>TRBV12-5|NA|NA|TRBJ1-1|13
CASGFTLNTEAFF
TGTGCTAGTGGTTTTACACTGAACACTGAAGCTTTCTTT
>TRBV7-8|NA|many|TRBJ1-5|16
CASSLGRGYSNQPQHF
TGTGCCAGCAGCTTAGGACGAGGGTATAGCAATCAGCCCCAGCATTTT
>TRBV30|NA|many|TRBJ2-1|13
CVGTHRSYNEQFF
TGTGTCGGAACGCACAGGTCTTACAATGAGCAGTTCTTC